The 16 T cell receptor beta chains in this list originate from one sample, sequenced in a study of cytomegalovirus exposure and HLA in healthy donors. Researchers ran the PCR with 60 Vbeta and 13 Jbeta primers. TCRdb keeps only in-frame clones here, not all; method: immunoSEQ multiplex PCR. The sample yields over 100,000 clones, of which the top ten take up about 3.8%. The sample taken for sequencing was PBMCs. The receptors stem from a man aged 25-45 years in good health and CMV-seronegative.

The gene calls are TRBV4-1 and TRBJ1-6, with no clear D. CDR3 size: 13 residues. The germline V gene encodes CDR1 MGHRA and CDR2 YSYEKL. V was trimmed by 5 bases and J by 10 bases, leaving 12 bases between them. The CDR3 here is CASSIQEGSPLHF. DNA of the CDR3: TGCGCCAGCAGCATCCAGGAGGGATCACCCCTCCACTTT.

The chain employs TRBV18 and TRBJ1-1; D possibly corresponds to TRBD1 (5 bases). The CDR3 sequence is 15 residues long. V lost 2 bases and J 4 bases, leaving 14 bases between the germline ends. CDR1 is KGHSH, CDR2 LQKENI, per germline. CDR3 protein: CASSPAVGRVTEAFF. CDR3 nucleotide sequence: TGTGCCAGCTCACCAGCTGTCGGCAGGGTCACTGAAGCTTTCTTT.

The chain uses TRBV6-4 and TRBJ2-1, with TRBD2 matching 12 bases. CDR3 length: 16 residues. After removal of 9 bases from V and 7 bases from J, the junction contained 13 bases not matched to a gene. The germline V gene encodes CDR1 MRHNA and CDR2 SNTAGT. CDR3 loop: CASSLSLAGGPNEQFF. The CDR3 DNA sequence: TGTGCCAGTTCGTTAAGCCTAGCGGGGGGGCCTAATGAGCAGTTCTTC.

Here the CDR3 reads CASSPTGGGTGELFF. The DNA of the CDR3 is TGCGCCAGCAGCCCAACGGGCGGGGGGACCGGGGAGCTGTTTTTT. V usage is TRBV5-1 and J usage is TRBJ2-2; TRBD2 aligns across 8 bases. V lost 4 bases and J lost 5; bases outside the gene matches: 7. The CDR3 runs 15 residues. Germline assignment: CDR1 SGHRS and CDR2 YFSETQ.

The rearrangement links TRBV27 to TRBJ2-5; D remains unclear. Trimming removed 5 bases at V and 7 bases at J, with 11 bases between. The CDR3 has 12 residues. The germline gives CDR1 MNHEY, CDR2 SMNVEV (reference sequence). The CDR3 here is CASSPAGGTQYF. The CDR3 coding sequence is TGTGCCAGCAGTCCGGCTGGCGGGACCCAGTACTTC.

This chain links TRBV5-1 with TRBJ1-1, with D unclear. Germline CDR1 SGHRS, CDR2 YFSETQ. V lost 0 bases to trimming and J lost 2 bases, with 8 bases between them. The CDR3 totals 14 residues. The CDR3: CASSLAGGNTEAFF. The CDR3 coding sequence is TGCGCCAGCAGCTTGGCCGGCGGTAACACTGAAGCTTTCTTT.

The chain combines TRBV11-2 with TRBJ1-5, with 9 bases identical to TRBD1. The CDR3 runs to 16 residues. Germline values: CDR1 SGHAT, CDR2 FQNNGV. The junction had 10 bases not matched to a gene; V was cut back by 5 bases and J by 5 bases. In nucleotides, the CDR3 is TGTGCCAGCAGCCCAAAGGACAGGGGTATCTATCAGCCCCAGCATTTT. Protein product: CASSPKDRGIYQPQHF.

The chain couples TRBV7-2 to TRBJ2-1; TRBD2 is a possible D gene (6 bases). Germline V gene sequence: CDR1 SGHTA, CDR2 FQGNSA. Trimming removed 4 bases at V and 3 bases at J, with 13 bases between. The CDR3 consists of 15 residues. CDR3 sequence: CASSSGGPSYNEQFF. The CDR3 nucleotides are TGTGCCAGCAGCTCCGGGGGTCCGAGCTACAATGAGCAGTTCTTC.

The gene calls are TRBV5-6 and TRBJ1-2, with 7 bases lining up with TRBD1. V was pared by 4 bases and J by 4 bases, with 4 bases of the junction left unmatched. CDR3 length equals 13 residues. Germline CDR1 reads SGHDT; CDR2 reads YYEEEE. The CDR3 is CASSPGTAYGYTF. For the CDR3, the DNA is TGTGCCAGCAGCCCGGGGACAGCCTATGGCTACACCTTC.

The V and J genes are TRBV11-2 and TRBJ1-3; D is unclear. The DNA matches TRBJ2-2 better at its end, which makes the J call doubtful. CDR1 is SGHAT, CDR2 FQNNGV, per germline. This CDR3 has 13 amino acids. The CDR3 coding sequence is TGTGCCAGCAGCTTTGTCAACACCGGGGAGCTGTTTTTT. This translates into CASSFVNTGELFF.

V is TRBV5-5 and J is TRBJ1-1; 9 bases agree with TRBD1. Looked up from germline, CDR1 is SGHKS and CDR2 is YYEKEE (reference sequence). V lost 5 bases and J lost 4; bases outside the gene matches: 12. The length of the CDR3 is 16 residues. The CDR3 sequence is CASSRGLQGAITEAFF. CDR3 nucleotides: TGTGCCAGCAGTCGGGGATTACAGGGGGCTATCACTGAAGCTTTCTTT.

This chain joins TRBV5-4 and TRBJ2-3; 11 nucleotides align to TRBD2. CDR1 is SGHNT, CDR2 YYREEE, per germline (reference sequence). CDR3 length: 15 residues. The ends lost 4 bases at V and 1 base at J; junction bases unmatched: 2. In nucleotides, the CDR3 is TGTGCCAGCAGCCCGGGACTAGCGGGCACAGATACGCAGTATTTT. Translation: CASSPGLAGTDTQYF.

CDR3 coding DNA: TGTGCCAGCACACAGGGTCTTGGCTACACCTTC. Translating it yields CASTQGLGYTF. This chain uses TRBV6-5 with TRBJ1-2; a weak D match, TRBD1 (6 bases). CDR3 length equals 11 residues. CDR1 and CDR2 (germline): MNHEY, SVGAGI. V was shortened by 7 bases and J by 7 bases, with 10 bases between the two germline ends.

The chain is built from TRBV5-1 and TRBJ2-7, with TRBD1 identical over 7 bases. The ends lost 3 bases at V and 2 bases at J; junction bases unmatched: 5. The CDR3 sequence is 14 residues long. The V gene's germline CDR1 is SGHRS and CDR2 YFSETQ. CDR3 nucleotides: TGCGCCAGCAGCTCGGGACAGCCCGCCTACGAGCAGTACTTC. Amino acids: CASSSGQPAYEQYF.

The rearrangement uses TRBV7-3 and TRBJ2-1; 8 nucleotides match TRBD2. Germline CDR1 reads SGHTA; CDR2 reads FQGTGA. The CDR3 is 14 residues long. V lost 2 bases to trimming and J lost 5 bases; unmatched junction nucleotides: 2. The CDR3 here is CASSLAGGDNEQFF. The CDR3 coding sequence is TGTGCCAGCAGCTTAGCGGGGGGAGACAATGAGCAGTTCTTC.

The chain couples TRBV5-1 to TRBJ1-3; 9 nucleotides align to TRBD1. Unmatched junction bases numbered 6, after V lost 0 bases and J lost 2 bases. CDR3 length equals 17 residues. Per germline, CDR1 SGHRS and CDR2 YFSETQ. The CDR3 is CASSLGTGEDPGNTIYF. CDR3 DNA sequence: TGCGCCAGCAGCTTGGGGACAGGGGAGGATCCTGGAAACACCATATATTTT.